Following are 10 T cell receptor beta chains from one sample sequenced in a study of Ad26.COV2.S vaccination and SARS-CoV-2 variants. The data were produced by immunoSEQ multiplex PCR, yet TCRdb's version contains in-frame clones alone and is incomplete. The profile shows over 130,000 clones, roughly 85% of them singletons. The sequenced sample was peripheral blood, obtained after recovery from COVID-19. Receptors originate from a human donor who had recovered from COVID-19.

This chain's CDR3 is CASSPGLAGGRGFF. The CDR3 region has the DNA TGTGCCAGTAGTCCCGGACTAGCGGGGGGCCGAGGGTTCTTC. The chain joins TRBV19 to TRBJ2-1; the match to TRBD2 covers 14 bases. Germline V CDR1 and CDR2: LNHDA, SQIVND (reference sequence). V lost 5 bases to trimming and J lost 15 bases; unmatched junction nucleotides: 9. The CDR3 runs to 14 residues.

This chain connects TRBV19 to TRBJ1-1, with D possibly matching TRBD1 (5 bases). CDR3 length: 17 amino acids. CDR1 is LNHDA, CDR2 SQIVND, per germline (reference sequence). V was trimmed by 8 bases and J by 0 bases, leaving 22 bases between them. The CDR3 spells CASFPSGTRPLNTEAFF. As DNA, the CDR3 is TGTGCCAGTTTTCCATCCGGGACCCGACCCTTGAACACTGAAGCTTTCTTT.

This clone was counted a single time. The chain carries TRBV5-6 and TRBJ2-1; D is ambiguous. Germline CDR1 is SGHDT and CDR2 is YYEEEE. Deletions cut 3 bases from V and 0 bases from J, with 16 bases between. This CDR3 spans 17 amino acids. CDR3 coding DNA: TGTGCCAGCAGCTCCGAATGGGCGCTGAGCTCCTACAATGAGCAGTTCTTC. Its protein is CASSSEWALSSYNEQFF.

The gene calls are TRBV7-2 and TRBJ1-1, with TRBD1 matching over 7 bases. CDR1 is SGHTA, CDR2 FQGNSA, per germline. The CDR3 is made up of 13 amino acids. V lost 3 bases, J lost 5 bases, and 3 bases stayed unmatched. The CDR3 DNA reads TGTGCCAGCAGCTTGCAGGGGGGAACTGAAGCTTTCTTT. Protein sequence: CASSLQGGTEAFF.

The V call is TRBV29-1, the J call TRBJ2-3; a possible D gene is TRBD2 (5 bases). V lost 8 bases and J lost 4, with 16 bases in between. This CDR3 is built from 13 residues. The germline gives CDR1 SQVTM, CDR2 ANQGSEA. CDR3 region: CSIWAQRADTQYF. In DNA, the CDR3 is TGCAGCATTTGGGCCCAGAGGGCAGATACGCAGTATTTT.

This clone was counted once. The chain carries TRBV7-6 and TRBJ2-1, with 13 nucleotides matching TRBD2. The germline gives CDR1 SGHVS, CDR2 FNYEAQ. The ends lost 4 bases at V and 7 bases at J; junction bases unmatched: 7. CDR3 length equals 16 residues. The CDR3 spells CASSSLTSGGKNEQFF. DNA of the CDR3: TGTGCCAGCAGCTCCCTGACTAGCGGGGGGAAAAATGAGCAGTTCTTC.

The rearrangement uses TRBV6-5 and TRBJ2-2, with 7 bases identical to TRBD1. The CDR3 is made up of 14 amino acids. V lost 8 bases and J lost 7; bases outside the gene matches: 10. Germline CDR1 reads MNHEY; CDR2 reads SVGAGI. CDR3 DNA: TGTGCCAGCGACCCAACAGGGGCGGGCGGGGAGCTGTTTTTT. Protein product: CASDPTGAGGELFF.

The chain recombines TRBV7-2 with TRBJ1-3; D uncertain. V shed 4 bases and J shed 3 bases, with 7 bases lying between them. Germline CDR1 is SGHTA and CDR2 is FQGNSA. The CDR3 loop spans 13 amino acids. Here the CDR3 reads CASSSSDGNTIYF. DNA for the CDR3: TGTGCCAGCAGCTCCTCAGATGGAAACACCATATATTTT.

The CDR3 region has the DNA TGTGCCAGCTCACCACGGGGGGGCGTCACAGATACGCAGTATTTT. Its translation is CASSPRGGVTDTQYF. The chain combines TRBV18 with TRBJ2-3; maybe TRBD2 (7 bases). This CDR3 is built from 15 residues. V lost 1 base to trimming and J lost 2 bases, with 10 bases between them. The germline CDR1 and CDR2 sequences are KGHSH and LQKENI.

Only a few counts were recorded for this clone. The chain joins TRBV6-6 to TRBJ1-3, with D hard to call. The ends were cut back, 5 bases at V and 1 base at J, with 3 bases in the middle. The CDR3 has 12 residues. Germline CDR1 and CDR2: MNHNY and SVGAGI (reference sequence). This chain's CDR3 is CASSASGNTIYF. CDR3 nucleotides: TGTGCCAGCAGTGCTTCTGGAAACACCATATATTTT.